This TCR beta chain was sequenced for a study of type 1 regulatory T cells. Overall study context: An in vitro protocol generated T-allo10, a Tr1-enriched, alloantigen-specific CD4 T cell product. Findings of the study overall: Compared with non-Tr1 cells, Tr1 cells showed a narrower TCR repertoire.

TCRdb independently ran MiXCR on the reads; one entry per CDR3 protein. The sample carries tens of thousands of distinct CDR3 sequences, less than 25% recorded once. On this clonotype itself: Its antigen is still unknown.

The CDR3 spans 15 residues. Trimming pared 6 bases from V and 0 bases from J, leaving 12 bases between. The clonotype was recovered from a human donor in good health. This chain joins TRBV12-3 or TRBV12-4 and TRBJ1-5; D unclear. The source material was cultured type 1 regulatory T (Tr1) cells, either the whole culture or a sorted fraction (not recorded which). The CDR3 sequence is CASSLLDGSNQPQHF. DNA for the CDR3: TGTGCCAGCAGCCTTCTCGACGGTAGCAATCAGCCCCAGCATTTT.